The rows below give T cell receptor beta chains drawn from one sample of a study of T cells in tuberculosis. TCRdb's copy holds only in-frame clones and misses some; the assay was immunoSEQ multiplex PCR. The repertoire holds tens of thousands of clones, with 93% as singletons. Sequencing was performed on PBMCs. These receptors were obtained from a donor aged 5 to 30 with latent tuberculosis or without tuberculosis infection. CDR3s leave out the opening cysteine and the closing phenylalanine or tryptophan. Some rows mark clone size as missing; the rest say once, few, many or name a class of expanded clone.

v_call clone_size cdr3_aa
TRBV7-2 . ASSLPSSGNEQY
TRBV2 . ASRISTGFYEQY
TRBV21-1 . ASSFGTGTEDNYGYT
TRBV4-1 . ASSQWTGYDYGYT
TRBV6-5 . ASSYSPRQGGGYT
TRBV11-3 . ASSLQAGHTDTQY
TRBV6-1 . ASSETVNTEAF
TRBV25-1 few ASSFRDATTNEKLF
TRBV2 . ASRALGGEQY
TRBV30 once AWSRRGQGSFNYGYT
TRBV5-1 . ASSFGDRFRDNGYT
TRBV11-2 . ASSLVLGQGARNEQF
TRBV4-2 . ASSQNRAGGTSYEQY
TRBV7-2 . ASSYRSGTSRSFEQF
TRBV9 . ASSSERGGRDTQY
TRBV6-5 . ASSRQPPYEQY
TRBV2 once ASSNYPQGSPLH
TRBV4-3 . ASSQQGAGYGYT
TRBV7-9 . ASSLVGANQPQH
TRBV29-1 . SVGTGISDGYT
TRBV5-1 . ASSLGQGSYNEQF
TRBV4-3 . ASSRGDTDTQY
TRBV7-9 . ASSFSQGPYGYT
TRBV6-6 . ASSYVDGYT
TRBV27 . ASSSPGQMNTEAF
TRBV2 . ASEIAGYYEQY
TRBV19 . ASSRDRVATGELF
TRBV18 . ASSPTADTLFIGYT
TRBV9 . ASSPGGQTNTEAF
TRBV4-1 . ASSQDEAASGGRNEQF
TRBV6-4 . ASSDSGLAGGLSSYNEQF
TRBV5-5 . ASSFPGGKNTEAF
TRBV2 . ASRPLLFSRFTNYGYT
TRBV19 . ASSLDSPHYGYT
TRBV2 . ASSELRWGRQSGQPQH
TRBV21-1 . ASSKLEPENEKLF
TRBV7-9 . ASSLVRGAIYNEQF
TRBV20-1 . SAGQGFEQY
TRBV28 . ASSLIQGLNGYT
TRBV27 . ASSFRNTEAF
TRBV7-6 . ASSLDRTDTQY
TRBV4-1 . ASSYPGVVHGYT
TRBV27 . ASSLSTRGSTDTQY
TRBV7-2 . ASSLSGGTDTQY
TRBV5-6 . ASSLRVEQF